This passage covers 19 T cell receptor beta chains from one sample sequenced in a study of T cell repertoires in cytomegalovirus infection. Their recognized antigens are unknown. TCRdb re-derived calls from the reads in MiXCR, one entry per CDR3 protein. The data contain approximately 1,000,000 distinct CDR3 sequences, approximately 32% of them singletons. Sequencing was performed on cultured CD8+ T cells from PBMCs, taken from culture after CMV antigen stimulation. These receptors all come from a human donor in good health (CMV status not recorded). Some clones in this sample may be carry-over from other donors' samples.

The J gene is TRBJ2-7, the V gene TRBV6-1; no reliable D call. V was cut by 1 base and J by 3 bases, with 10 bases left in between. CDR3 length: 14 amino acids. Per the germline V gene, CDR1 is MNHNS and CDR2 is SASEGT. In nucleotides, the CDR3 is TGTGCCAGCAGTGAAGAGGACGTGCACTACGAGCAGTACGTC. This codes for CASSEEDVHYEQYV.

The chain links TRBV5-1 to TRBJ1-1, with 7 bases lining up with TRBD1. V was clipped by 2 bases and J by 4 bases; unmatched bases: 8. This CDR3 comprises 15 residues. In germline, CDR1 is SGHRS, CDR2 YFSETQ. The CDR3 reads CASSFTRQGATEAFF. The CDR3 DNA follows: TGCGCCAGCAGCTTTACCCGACAGGGAGCCACTGAAGCTTTCTTT.

V is TRBV7-9 and J is TRBJ2-3; a possible D gene is TRBD2 (6 bases). CDR1 is SEHNR and CDR2 is FQNEAQ in the germline V gene (reference sequence). The CDR3 extends over 13 amino acids. V lost 7 bases to trimming and J lost 2 bases, with 10 bases between them. CDR3 nucleotides: TGTGCCAGCATCGGGGGAGACACAGATACGCAGTATTTT. Translating gives CASIGGDTDTQYF.

This clonotype was picked up a small number of times. DNA for the CDR3: TGTGCCAGCACCCTTGCGGGATTTCAGCCCCAGCATTTT. Its translation: CASTLAGFQPQHF. The rearrangement uses TRBV12-3 or TRBV12-4 and TRBJ1-5; no reliable D call. This CDR3 is 13 amino acids long. Trimming took 7 bases from V and 6 from J, leaving 13 bases between them.

This clonotype came up a few times. V usage is TRBV6-5 and J usage is TRBJ2-1; D may correspond to TRBD1 or TRBD2 (6 bases each). V was shortened by 2 bases and J by 2 bases, with 13 bases between the two germline ends. The germline V gene encodes CDR1 MNHEY and CDR2 SVGAGI. This CDR3 comprises 16 residues. CDR3 in amino acids: CASSYTLGGTYNEQFF. The CDR3 DNA reads as TGTGCCAGCAGTTACACCCTGGGGGGCACCTACAATGAGCAGTTCTTC.

The chain carries TRBV28 and TRBJ2-1, with TRBD2 identical over 12 bases. Germline CDR1 reads MDHEN; CDR2 reads SYDVKM. The CDR3 consists of 15 residues. V lost 8 bases, J lost 4 bases, and 6 bases stayed unmatched. DNA for the CDR3: TGTGCCAGCCTGCCTGGACTAGCGGGGTACAATGAGCAGTTCTTC. It specifies CASLPGLAGYNEQFF. The full variable domain, completed using reference TRBV28 and TRBJ2-1, is DVKVTQSSRYLVKRTGEKVFLECVQDMDHENMFWYRQDPGLGLRLIYFSYDVKMKEKGDIPEGYSVSREKKERFSLILESASTNQTSMYLCASLPGLAGYNEQFFGPGTRLTVL.

Notes on this clonotype: An end of the junction differs from the germline gene, which may be a read error. CDR3 loop: CAISEPGTNSYEQYF. The CDR3, as DNA: TGTGCCATTAGTGAGCCCGGGACCAACTCCTACGAGCAGTACTTC. The J gene is TRBJ2-7, the V gene TRBV10-3; D assignment may be TRBD1 or TRBD2 (5 bases each). Germline V gives CDR1 ENHRY, CDR2 SYGVKD. CDR3 length: 15 residues.

In its sample, this clonotype was seen many times. J is TRBJ2-1 and V is TRBV7-2; 7 bases match TRBD2. CDR1 and CDR2 (germline): SGHTA, FQGNSA. The length of the CDR3 is 14 residues. Trimming at V came to 5 bases and at J to 6 bases, leaving 7 bases not matched to a gene. In DNA form, the CDR3 reads TGTGCCAGCAGCCCTACGGGGGGTCTCAATGAGCAGTTCTTC. This gives the protein CASSPTGGLNEQFF. Filled out from reference TRBV7-2 and TRBJ2-1, the complete variable domain reads GAGVSQSPSNKVTEKGKDVELRCDPISGHTALYWYRQSLGQGLEFLIYFQGNSAPDKSGLPSDRFSAERTGGSVSTLTIQRTQQEDSAVYLCASSPTGGLNEQFFGPGTRLTVL.

This clonotype was seen more than once but under ten times. The chain uses TRBV19 and TRBJ1-3, with unresolved D. This CDR3 has 14 residues. The germline V and J ends were trimmed by 4 bases and 0 bases, with 7 bases remaining between them. Germline V gene lookup returns CDR1 LNHDA and CDR2 SQIVND (reference sequence). The DNA for the CDR3 is TGTGCCAGTAGTACCTCAAGCTCTGGAAACACCATATATTTT. This gives the protein CASSTSSSGNTIYF. Complete variable domain (other parts from reference TRBV19 and TRBJ1-3): DGGITQSPKYLFRKEGQNVTLSCEQNLNHDAMYWYRQDPGQGLRLIYYSQIVNDFQKGDIAEGYSVSREKKESFPLTVTSAQKNPTAFYLCASSTSSSGNTIYFGEGSWLTVV.

This clonotype was recorded at least ten times. The chain recombines TRBV7-9 with TRBJ1-1; 7 positions agree with TRBD1. V trimming: 5 bases; J trimming: 7 bases; junction bases outside the gene matches: 4. Germline CDR1 SEHNR, CDR2 FQNEAQ (reference sequence). This CDR3 contains 12 residues. CDR3 coding DNA: TGTGCCAGCAGCCCAAACAGGGGTGAAGCTTTCTTT. It is translated as CASSPNRGEAFF.

The V and J genes are TRBV19 and TRBJ2-1, with 7 nucleotides matching TRBD2. There are 17 residues in the CDR3. Germline loops: CDR1 LNHDA, CDR2 SQIVND (reference sequence). The J segment lost 3 bases and the V segment lost 6 bases, leaving 14 bases of the junction unmatched. DNA of the CDR3: TGTGCCAGTAGCCATCTTTTACTAGCGAGGTACTACAATGAGCAGTTCTTC. This translates into CASSHLLLARYYNEQFF.

The chain couples TRBV19 to TRBJ2-1, with unresolved D. Germline V gives CDR1 LNHDA, CDR2 SQIVND (reference sequence). CDR3 length: 15 residues. V lost 1 base and J 0 bases, leaving 7 bases between the germline ends. The CDR3 sequence: CASSIATSSYNEQFF. For the CDR3, the DNA is TGTGCCAGTAGTATAGCTACGAGCTCCTACAATGAGCAGTTCTTC.

The rearrangement joins TRBV7-6 to TRBJ1-1; tentatively, D is TRBD1 (5 bases). CDR3 length: 13 amino acids. V was shortened by 8 bases and J by 7 bases, with 17 bases between the two germline ends. Germline CDR1 reads SGHVS; CDR2 reads FNYEAQ. This CDR3 reads CASFSQGKGEAFF. The CDR3 DNA is TGTGCCAGCTTTTCCCAGGGTAAGGGTGAAGCTTTCTTT. The full variable domain, with the rest looked up from reference TRBV7-6 and TRBJ1-1, is GAGVSQSPRYKVTKRGQDVALRCDPISGHVSLYWYRQALGQGPEFLTYFNYEAQQDKSGLPNDRFSAERPEGSISTLTIQRTEQRDSAMYRCASFSQGKGEAFFGQGTRLTVV.

This rearrangement joins TRBV4-1 to TRBJ1-4, with 9 bases lining up with TRBD1. The germline V gene encodes CDR1 MGHRA and CDR2 YSYEKL. The CDR3 totals 18 residues. V shed 2 bases and J 7 bases; nucleotides not matched to a gene: 14. CDR3 sequence reads: CASSQQRSRQGVTEKLFF. CDR3 in DNA: TGCGCCAGCAGCCAACAAAGATCAAGACAGGGGGTGACTGAAAAACTGTTTTTT.

V is TRBV4-1 and J is TRBJ2-1, with 9 bases identical to TRBD2. The germline CDR1 and CDR2 sequences are MGHRA and YSYEKL. Germline trimming cut 3 bases from V and 3 bases from J; bases unmatched to any gene: 3. The CDR3 sequence is 15 residues long. The CDR3 reads CASSQASGDYNEQFF. DNA for the CDR3: TGCGCCAGCAGCCAGGCTAGCGGGGACTACAATGAGCAGTTCTTC.

The rearrangement joins TRBV12-3 or TRBV12-4 to TRBJ2-1; 8 bases map to TRBD1. The V and J ends lost 5 bases and 3 bases, in that order; junction bases with no gene match: 0. The CDR3 consists of 13 residues. CDR3 protein: CASSDRGYNEQFF. The CDR3 coding sequence is TGTGCCAGCAGTGACAGGGGCTACAATGAGCAGTTCTTC.

This clonotype was seen more than once but under ten times. The chain uses TRBV7-9 and TRBJ1-6; 10 positions match TRBD1. This CDR3 contains 15 residues. J gave up 7 bases and V 3 bases, and 3 bases lay outside the gene matches. Per germline, CDR1 SEHNR and CDR2 FQNEAQ (reference sequence). This chain's CDR3 is CASSLQGQGNSPLHF. CDR3 coding DNA: TGTGCCAGCAGCTTGCAGGGACAGGGGAATTCACCCCTCCACTTT.

The V call is TRBV7-9, the J call TRBJ2-1; D may be TRBD1 (6 bases). Germline V gene sequence: CDR1 SEHNR, CDR2 FQNEAQ (reference sequence). The CDR3 is made up of 18 amino acids. The V end was cut by 7 bases, the J end by 1 base, with 23 bases between. CDR3 sequence: CASNSRDTPTGSYNEQFF. CDR3 DNA sequence: TGTGCCAGCAACTCCCGGGACACCCCTACTGGGTCCTACAATGAGCAGTTCTTC.

This CDR3 is CASSLPAREAFF. The DNA for the CDR3 is TGTGCCAGCAGTTTACCCGCGAGGGAAGCTTTCTTT. The chain is built from TRBV12-3 or TRBV12-4 and TRBJ1-1; D gene uncertain. Trimming left V 2 bases short and J 8 bases short, with 9 bases between. This CDR3 contains 12 residues.